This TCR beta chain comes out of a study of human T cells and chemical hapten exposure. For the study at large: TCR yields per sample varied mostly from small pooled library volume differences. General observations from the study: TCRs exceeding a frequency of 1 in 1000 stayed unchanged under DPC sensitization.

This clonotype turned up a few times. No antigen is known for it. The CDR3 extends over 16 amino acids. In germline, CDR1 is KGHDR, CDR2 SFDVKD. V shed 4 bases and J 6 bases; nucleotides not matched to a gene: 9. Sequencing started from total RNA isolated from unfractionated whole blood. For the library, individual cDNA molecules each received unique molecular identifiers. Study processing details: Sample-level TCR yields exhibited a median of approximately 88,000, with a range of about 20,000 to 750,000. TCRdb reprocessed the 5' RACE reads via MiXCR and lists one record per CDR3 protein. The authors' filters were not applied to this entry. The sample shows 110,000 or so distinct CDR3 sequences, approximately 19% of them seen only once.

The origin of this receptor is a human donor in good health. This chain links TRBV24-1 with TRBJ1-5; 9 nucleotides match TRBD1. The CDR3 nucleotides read TGTGCCACCAGTGACCCCGGACAGGGGCCCCCTCAGCCCCAGCATTTT. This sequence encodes CATSDPGQGPPQPQHF.